The subject of this entry is one TCR beta chain. Its antigen is as yet unknown. This record comes from a study of T cell responses to AZD1222 COVID-19 vaccine. General study results and limits: Nearly half of spike-specific TCRs reportedly target unmutated variant regions.

V shed 0 bases and J shed 2 bases, with 11 bases lying between them. Germline loops: CDR1 LGHDT, CDR2 YNNKEL (reference sequence). The CDR3 has 15 residues. TCRdb's table, derived via immunoSEQ multiplex PCR, lists solely in-frame clones and lacks some. In the table there are 150,000 to 200,000 clones, roughly 88% of which are singletons. This chain uses TRBV3-1 (or the pseudogene TRBV3-2) with TRBJ2-7, with D possibly TRBD2 on 6 matching bases. Source: peripheral blood, taken on day 0 of AZD1222 vaccination. The sequence was collected from an adult in good health. The DNA of the CDR3 is TGTGCCAGCAGCCAAGATCCGGCGGGGCCCTACGAGCAGTACTTC. Translating gives CASSQDPAGPYEQYF.